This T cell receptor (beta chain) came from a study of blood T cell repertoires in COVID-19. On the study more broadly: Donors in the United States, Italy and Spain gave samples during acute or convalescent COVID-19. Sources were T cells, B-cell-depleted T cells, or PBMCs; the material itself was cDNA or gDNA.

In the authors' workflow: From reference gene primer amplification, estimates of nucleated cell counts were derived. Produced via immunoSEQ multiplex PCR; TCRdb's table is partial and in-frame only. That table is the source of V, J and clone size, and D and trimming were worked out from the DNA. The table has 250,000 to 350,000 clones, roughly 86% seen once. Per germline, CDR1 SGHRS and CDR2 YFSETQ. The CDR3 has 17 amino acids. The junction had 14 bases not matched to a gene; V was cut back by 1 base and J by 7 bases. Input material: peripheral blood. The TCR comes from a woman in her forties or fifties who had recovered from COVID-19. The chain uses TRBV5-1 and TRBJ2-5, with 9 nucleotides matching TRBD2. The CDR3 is CASSLTSLAGIRGTQYF. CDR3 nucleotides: TGCGCCAGCAGCTTGACTAGCCTAGCGGGGATTCGGGGGACCCAGTACTTC.